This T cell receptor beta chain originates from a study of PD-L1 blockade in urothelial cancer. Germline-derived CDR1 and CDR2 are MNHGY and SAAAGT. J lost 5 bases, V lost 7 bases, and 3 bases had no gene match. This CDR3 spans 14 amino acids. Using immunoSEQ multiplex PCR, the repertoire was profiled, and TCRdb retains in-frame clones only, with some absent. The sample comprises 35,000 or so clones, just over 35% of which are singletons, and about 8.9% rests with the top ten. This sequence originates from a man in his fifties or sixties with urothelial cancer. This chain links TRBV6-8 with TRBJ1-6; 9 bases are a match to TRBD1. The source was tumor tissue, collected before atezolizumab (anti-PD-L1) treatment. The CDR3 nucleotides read TGTGCCAGCAAGGGACAGGGAGATAATTCACCCCTCCACTTT. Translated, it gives CASKGQGDNSPLHF.